A selection of T cell receptor beta chains follows, all from one sample in a study of graft-versus-host responses after intestinal transplantation. Method: immunoSEQ multiplex PCR; TCRdb's copy keeps in-frame clones and lacks some. This sample has some 95,000 clones; roughly 90% occur once, and the top ten carry around 0.49%. Their recognized antigens are unknown. The sequenced sample was unstimulated CD8+ T cells sorted from spleen or lymph node cells, obtained before intestinal transplant. Receptors were obtained from a human donor who received an intestinal transplant. The CDR3 runs from the conserved cysteine through the conserved F or W. A D gene is named only where the DNA matches it firmly. Expanded clones are given a class, and other clones once, few, many or no size at all.

TRBJ2-7 | . | TRBV6-1 | TRBD1 | TGTGCCAGCAGTGGGTGGCAACAGGGGGCGGATTACGAGCAGTACTTC | CASSGWQQGADYEQYF
TRBJ2-2 | . | TRBV5-1 | TRBD2 | TGCGCCAGCAGCACCGGGACTAGCGGCTTCACCGGGGAGCTGTTTTTT | CASSTGTSGFTGELFF
TRBJ2-7 | few | TRBV6-5 | TRBD1 | TGTGCCAGCAGCCCTCAGGGACAGGGCTCCTACGAGCAGTACTTC | CASSPQGQGSYEQYF
TRBJ1-4 | . | TRBV4-1 | . | TGCGCCAGCAGCCAACCAAATGAAAAACTGTTTTTT | CASSQPNEKLFF
TRBJ2-1 | . | TRBV5-6 | . | TGTGCCAGCAGCTTGGCCGGGGCTAGCGACAATGAGCAGTTCTTC | CASSLAGASDNEQFF
TRBJ2-7 | once | TRBV28 | . | TGTGCCAGCTTGGCAAGTATTGACTACGAGCAGTACTTC | CASLASIDYEQYF
TRBJ2-7 | . | TRBV27 | TRBD1 | TGTGCCAGCAGTTTAGGACAGGGGGCGAGGGAAAAGTACTTC | CASSLGQGAREKYF
TRBJ2-5 | . | TRBV6-5 | . | TGTGCCAGCAGTTACTCACAGCCGGAAGAGACCCAGTACTTC | CASSYSQPEETQYF
TRBJ2-7 | . | TRBV11-2 | . | TGTGCCAGCAGCTTAGGTCTGGGGGGAAGCGAGCAGTACTTC | CASSLGLGGSEQYF
TRBJ1-2 | . | TRBV28 | TRBD1 | TGTGCCAGCAGTTCCCCGACAGGGCAGTTTGAGGCAGGCTACACCTTC | CASSSPTGQFEAGYTF
TRBJ2-1 | once | TRBV7-9 | . | TGTGCCAGCAAACACCCCATTGGCAATGAGCAGTTCTTC | CASKHPIGNEQFF
TRBJ2-7 | . | TRBV4-3 | TRBD1 | TGCGCCAGCAGCCAAGATGGTACAGGGGACGAGCAGTACTTC | CASSQDGTGDEQYF
TRBJ2-2 | few | TRBV4-3 | TRBD1 | TGCGCCAGCAGCCAAGGACCGGGGACAGCTAACACCGGGGAGCTGTTTTTT | CASSQGPGTANTGELFF